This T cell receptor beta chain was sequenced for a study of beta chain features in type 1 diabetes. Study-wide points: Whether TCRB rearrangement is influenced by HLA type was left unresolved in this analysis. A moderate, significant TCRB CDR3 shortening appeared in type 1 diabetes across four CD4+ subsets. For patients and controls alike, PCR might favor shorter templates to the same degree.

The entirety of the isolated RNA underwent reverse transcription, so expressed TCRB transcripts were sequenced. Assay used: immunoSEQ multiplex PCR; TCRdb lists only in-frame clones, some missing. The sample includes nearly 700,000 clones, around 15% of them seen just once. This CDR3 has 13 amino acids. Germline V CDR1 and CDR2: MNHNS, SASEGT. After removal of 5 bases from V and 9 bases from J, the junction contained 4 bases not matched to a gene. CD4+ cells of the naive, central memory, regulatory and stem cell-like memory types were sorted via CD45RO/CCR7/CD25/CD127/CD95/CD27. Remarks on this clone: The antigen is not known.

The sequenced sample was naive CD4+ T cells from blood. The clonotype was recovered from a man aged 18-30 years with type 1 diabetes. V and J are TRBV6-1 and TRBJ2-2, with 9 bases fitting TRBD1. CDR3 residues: CASSKQGARELFF. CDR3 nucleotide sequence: TGTGCCAGCAGTAAACAGGGGGCCCGGGAGCTGTTTTTT.